The 26 T cell receptor beta chains in this list originate from one sample, sequenced in a study of neurological immune-mediated disorders. TCRdb called the 5' RACE reads again in MiXCR, with one record for every CDR3 protein. The sample records roughly 60,000 distinct CDR3 sequences, about 3.7% being singletons. The sample comprised PBMCs. Every receptor here comes from a woman aged 50 to 60 with multiple sclerosis.

Remarks on this clonotype: A single base separates this from a much larger clone, so it may be a read error. This chain connects TRBV12-3 or TRBV12-4 to TRBJ1-4, with TRBD1 matching 7 bases. With V trimmed by 5 bases and J by 5 bases, 5 bases remained unmatched. The CDR3 loop spans 14 amino acids. The CDR3 region has the DNA TGTGCCAGCAGTCAAGGGACAGTGAATGAAAAACTGTTTTTT. Translating it yields CASSQGTVNEKLFF.

V and J are TRBV7-2 and TRBJ2-1, with 13 bases matching TRBD2. Losses at the gene ends were 5 bases for V and 8 bases for J; bases not matched to a gene: 3. This CDR3 contains 14 residues. Germline V gene data show CDR1 as SGHTA and CDR2 as FQGNSA. The CDR3 sequence: CASSPGLAGYEQFF. Here the CDR3 DNA reads TGTGCCAGCAGCCCGGGACTAGCGGGATATGAGCAGTTCTTC.

This clonotype was found a few times. The genes are TRBV6-1 and TRBJ2-1, with 8 positions matching TRBD1. The germline V gene has CDR1 MNHNS and CDR2 SASEGT. CDR3 length: 15 amino acids. Trimming cost V 2 bases and J 2 bases; bases outside gene matches: 2. The CDR3 is CASSENRGTYNEQFF. CDR3 bases: TGTGCCAGCAGTGAAAACAGGGGGACCTACAATGAGCAGTTCTTC.

This clonotype appeared many times. The V call is TRBV15, the J call TRBJ2-1, with D maybe TRBD2 (6 bases). Germline CDR1 and CDR2: LNHNV and YYDKDF (reference sequence). V was trimmed by 4 bases and J by 6 bases, leaving 16 bases between them. This CDR3 comprises 15 residues. CDR3 region: CATSTTGTGGNEQFF. CDR3 bases: TGTGCCACCAGCACTACCGGGACTGGGGGCAATGAGCAGTTCTTC.

Of note for this clonotype: This may be a read error, as it is one base from a much larger clone. The V call is TRBV5-1, the J call TRBJ2-1; the D is unclear. The CDR3 is 14 residues long. Between the trimmed V and J ends, which lost 4 bases and 6 bases, there was a span of 14 bases. The V gene's germline CDR1 is SGHRS and CDR2 YFSETQ. The CDR3 spells CASSPLIETNEQFF. For the CDR3, the DNA is TGCGCCAGCAGCCCCCTAATAGAGACCAATGAGCAGTTCTTC.

There are many counts of this clonotype. The rearrangement uses TRBV10-2 and TRBJ1-2, with TRBD1 identical over 9 bases. Trimming at V came to 5 bases and at J to 6 bases, leaving 13 bases not matched to a gene. Per the germline V gene, CDR1 is WSHSY and CDR2 is SAAADI. The CDR3 length is 16 residues. The CDR3 DNA reads TGCGCCAGCAGTTCTACCGGGACAGGGCGGTCAGATGGCTACACCTTC. Translating gives CASSSTGTGRSDGYTF.

This clonotype has ten or more counts. The chain has TRBV7-9 and TRBJ1-1; tentatively, D is TRBD1 (5 bases). This CDR3 contains 15 residues. V lost 4 bases, J lost 5 bases, and 17 bases lay in between. Germline V gene lookup returns CDR1 SEHNR and CDR2 FQNEAQ (reference sequence). As DNA, the CDR3 is TGTGCCAGCAGCTGGGCGGGTGCACGGGGGACTGAAGCTTTCTTT. Translated, it gives CASSWAGARGTEAFF.

This clonotype was counted many times. The chain recombines TRBV24-1 with TRBJ2-5; possible D gene TRBD1, 5 bases. The CDR3 runs 13 residues. Germline assignment: CDR1 KGHDR and CDR2 SFDVKD. Trimming shortened V by 4 bases and J by 4 bases, and 9 bases separated the two germline ends. The CDR3 DNA sequence: TGTGCCACCAGTGAGTCGGACATAGAGACCCAGTACTTC. This translates into CATSESDIETQYF.

This clonotype was detected many times. This chain links TRBV9 with TRBJ1-2; D unresolved. The CDR3 length is 15 residues. CDR1 and CDR2 from the germline V gene are SGDLS and YYNGEE. V was clipped by 0 bases and J by 3 bases, with 12 bases between them. CDR3 in DNA: TGTGCCAGCAGCGTAGTTCAGACACCGGACTATGGCTACACCTTC. Protein: CASSVVQTPDYGYTF.

This clonotype was found many times. The V call is TRBV29-1, the J call TRBJ1-3; D is undetermined. The germline gives CDR1 SQVTM, CDR2 ANQGSEA. The CDR3 extends over 13 amino acids. V lost 4 bases, J lost 0 bases, and 7 bases lay in between. CDR3 sequence reads: CSVGLTSGNTIYF. CDR3 nucleotide sequence: TGCAGCGTTGGACTGACCTCTGGAAACACCATATATTTT. The full variable domain, completed using reference TRBV29-1 and TRBJ1-3, is SAVISQKPSRDICQRGTSLTIQCQVDSQVTMMFWYRQQPGQSLTLIATANQGSEATYESGFVIDKFPISRPNLTFSTLTVSNMSPEDSSIYLCSVGLTSGNTIYFGEGSWLTVV.

This sequence joins TRBV7-9 and TRBJ2-7; either TRBD1 or TRBD2 may supply D (5 bases each). This CDR3 is 15 amino acids long. V was clipped by 4 bases and J by 0 bases, with 13 bases between them. Germline assignment: CDR1 SEHNR and CDR2 FQNEAQ (reference sequence). CDR3 protein: CASSSRDPLSYEQYF. As DNA, the CDR3 is TGTGCCAGCAGCTCACGGGACCCTCTCTCCTACGAGCAGTACTTC. The whole variable domain, remainder taken from reference TRBV7-9 and TRBJ2-7, is DTGVSQNPRHKITKRGQNVTFRCDPISEHNRLYWYRQTLGQGPEFLTYFQNEAQLEKSRLLSDRFSAERPKGSFSTLEIQRTEQGDSAMYLCASSSRDPLSYEQYFGPGTRLTVT.

Comment on this clonotype: A junction end diverges from the germline sequence, so it may reflect a read error. J is TRBJ1-5 and V is TRBV20-1; no reliable D call. The germline gives CDR1 DFQATT, CDR2 SNEGSKA (reference sequence). CDR3 length equals 13 residues. CDR3 DNA sequence: TGCAGTGCGATAGAGCACAGAAATCAGCCCCAGAATTTT. Translating it yields CSAIEHRNQPQNF.

At least ten counts were recorded for this clonotype. This sequence joins TRBV4-2 and TRBJ2-7; D gene uncertain. Per the germline V gene, CDR1 is LGHNA and CDR2 is YNFKEQ. V dropped 2 bases and J dropped 3 bases, with 8 bases sitting between them. The CDR3 is 13 amino acids. CDR3 loop: CASSQILGYEQYF. The CDR3 DNA follows: TGTGCCAGCAGCCAAATCCTAGGCTACGAGCAGTACTTC.

As to this clonotype: It may be a read error: a sequence one base away is much more abundant. V and J are TRBV20-1 and TRBJ2-6, with 7 bases aligning to TRBD1. The CDR3 spans 14 residues. Germline loops: CDR1 DFQATT, CDR2 SNEGSKA (reference sequence). CDR3 sequence: CSAGTGAGAKVLTF. CDR3 nucleotides: TGCAGTGCTGGCACAGGGGCTGGGGCCAAAGTCCTGACTTTC.

This clonotype has at least ten counts. V is TRBV7-9 and J is TRBJ2-1; weak D call: TRBD2 (6 bases). V lost 5 bases to trimming and J lost 2 bases, with 13 bases between them. CDR1 and CDR2 (germline): SEHNR, FQNEAQ (reference sequence). The CDR3 is 15 residues long. CDR3 in DNA: TGTGCCAGCAGCCCAGCGGGTGCACCCTACAATGAGCAGTTCTTC. It codes for CASSPAGAPYNEQFF.

This clonotype was detected many times. The chain carries TRBV7-9 and TRBJ2-2, with 13 nucleotides matching TRBD2. After removal of 5 bases from V and 6 bases from J, the junction contained 3 bases not matched to a gene. CDR3 length equals 15 residues. Germline V gives CDR1 SEHNR, CDR2 FQNEAQ (reference sequence). The CDR3 DNA is TGTGCCAGCAGCCCGACTAGCGGGAGGCCCGGGGAGCTGTTTTTT. Protein sequence: CASSPTSGRPGELFF.

This clonotype was detected ten times or more. V and J are TRBV3-1 and TRBJ1-2; D call uncertain. V shed 4 bases and J shed 4 bases, with 7 bases lying between them. The CDR3 covers 12 residues. Germline CDR1 and CDR2: LGHDT and YNNKEL (reference sequence). The CDR3 nucleotides are TGTGCCAGCAGCCTAAACACCTATGGCTACACCTTC. Residues: CASSLNTYGYTF. Full variable domain (outside the CDR3, taken from reference TRBV3-1 and TRBJ1-2): DTAVSQTPKYLVTQMGNDKSIKCEQNLGHDTMYWYKQDSKKFLKIMFSYNNKELIINETVPNRFSPKSPDKAHLNLHINSLELGDSAVYFCASSLNTYGYTFGSGTRLTVV.

The genes are TRBV7-8 and TRBJ1-5; D not certain. Between the trimmed V and J ends, which lost 8 bases and 6 bases, there was a span of 17 bases. The CDR3 runs to 14 residues. The V gene's germline CDR1 is SGHVS and CDR2 FQNEAQ. This CDR3 is CASSLGGFSQPQHF. CDR3 DNA: TGTGCCAGCTCGCTCGGCGGGTTCAGTCAGCCCCAGCATTTT.

This clonotype has ten or more counts. V is TRBV24-1 and J is TRBJ1-1; D unclear. The CDR3 consists of 14 residues. Germline V CDR1 and CDR2: KGHDR, SFDVKD. Trimming removed 5 bases from V and 7 bases from J, with 16 bases in between. In DNA, the CDR3 is TGTGCCACCAGTGGCCCGGGAGCCGAGGTTGAAGCTTTCTTT. This gives the protein CATSGPGAEVEAFF.

This clonotype has ten or more counts. This chain links TRBV5-1 with TRBJ2-7, with TRBD1 identical over 10 bases. The CDR3 runs 17 residues. Germline V CDR1 and CDR2: SGHRS, YFSETQ. V was pared by 2 bases and J by 3 bases, with 11 bases of the junction left unmatched. The CDR3 bases are TGCGCCAGCAGCTTAGAGAAGGTGGGACAGGGGTACTACGAGCAGTACTTC. Its protein is CASSLEKVGQGYYEQYF.

At least ten counts were recorded for this clonotype. The CDR3: CSAFRQGYEQYF. CDR3 sequence (DNA): TGCAGTGCTTTCCGGCAGGGCTACGAGCAGTACTTC. The V and J genes are TRBV20-1 and TRBJ2-7; possibly TRBD1 for D (5 bases). This CDR3 is 12 amino acids long. Trimming removed 5 bases at V and 3 bases at J, with 11 bases between. Germline CDR1 is DFQATT and CDR2 is SNEGSKA (reference sequence).

This clonotype was counted many times. The chain joins TRBV12-3 or TRBV12-4 to TRBJ2-6; unclear D gene. Deletions cut 8 bases from V and 4 bases from J, with 3 bases between. The CDR3 runs 11 residues. In nucleotides, the CDR3 is TGTGCCAGCGCCGGGGCCAACGTCCTGACTTTC. Its translation is CASAGANVLTF.

This clonotype was picked up many times. The rearrangement links TRBV15 to TRBJ2-7; D might be TRBD1 (5 bases). The germline V and J ends were trimmed by 0 bases and 1 base, with 7 bases remaining between them. This CDR3 is 14 amino acids long. Germline loops: CDR1 LNHNV, CDR2 YYDKDF (reference sequence). The CDR3 is CATSRDKGSYEQYF. The CDR3 nucleotides are TGTGCCACCAGCAGAGATAAGGGGTCCTACGAGCAGTACTTC. Looking up the rest from reference TRBV15 and TRBJ2-7 gives the full variable domain: DAMVIQNPRYQVTQFGKPVTLSCSQTLNHNVMYWYQQKSSQAPKLLFHYYDKDFNNEADTPDNFQSRRPNTSFCFLDIRSPGLGDTAMYLCATSRDKGSYEQYFGPGTRLTVT.

This clonotype was counted ten times or more. V gene TRBV7-2 combines with J gene TRBJ1-5; D remains ambiguous. Germline CDR1 SGHTA, CDR2 FQGNSA. This CDR3 contains 15 residues. The V end lost 1 base, the J end lost 0 bases, and 7 bases lay between the germline ends. This CDR3 is CASSLVVNSNQPQHF. The CDR3 nucleotides read TGTGCCAGCAGCTTAGTGGTGAATAGCAATCAGCCCCAGCATTTT.

This clonotype was observed at least ten times. The chain has TRBV6-6 and TRBJ2-3; 8 bases map to TRBD1. This CDR3 has 15 amino acids. Germline trimming cut 4 bases from V and 2 bases from J; bases unmatched to any gene: 5. From germline, CDR1 is MNHNY and CDR2 SVGAGI (reference sequence). The CDR3 here is CASSSRTGYTDTQYF. In DNA, the CDR3 is TGTGCCAGCAGTTCCCGGACAGGGTACACAGATACGCAGTATTTT.

A word on this clonotype: This may be a read error: a much more frequent sequence differs by one nucleotide. V and J are TRBV7-2 and TRBJ2-5; TRBD1 matches at 8 bases. The CDR3 has 15 amino acids. The ends lost 7 bases at V and 4 bases at J; junction bases unmatched: 11. Per the germline V gene, CDR1 is SGHTA and CDR2 is FQGNSA. The CDR3 DNA is TGTGCCAGCACTATGACAGGGGCCAAGCGAGAGACCCAGTACTTC. Its protein is CASTMTGAKRETQYF. Combining the CDR3 with reference TRBV7-2 and TRBJ2-5 gives the whole variable domain GAGVSQSPSNKVTEKGKDVELRCDPISGHTALYWYRQSLGQGLEFLIYFQGNSAPDKSGLPSDRFSAERTGGSVSTLTIQRTQQEDSAVYLCASTMTGAKRETQYFGPGTRLLVL.